The entry that follows covers one T cell receptor (beta chain) sequence. Its antigen is still unknown. The PCR used 60 Vbeta and 13 Jbeta primers. The assay was immunoSEQ multiplex PCR, and TCRdb's table has in-frame clones only and misses some. The sample records around 150,000 clones, over 60% being singletons. The sample belongs to a study of cytomegalovirus exposure and HLA in healthy donors. Looked up from germline, CDR1 is PRHDT and CDR2 is FYEKMQ (reference sequence). V lost 3 bases and J 1 base, leaving 6 bases between the germline ends. The CDR3 consists of 13 residues. General study findings and limits: In an earlier analysis, in under 700 donors, most V segments appeared productive either ~90% or ~30% of the time. Association of a missense DCLRE1C variant with TCR beta V- and J-gene trimming was reported in a later analysis.

The chain recombines TRBV13 with TRBJ1-1; D perhaps matches TRBD1 (6 bases). The sequenced material came from PBMCs. The sequence derives from a woman in her 30s in good health and CMV-seropositive. CDR3 loop: CASSLDRNTEAFF. CDR3 sequence (DNA): TGTGCCAGCAGCTTGGACAGGAACACTGAAGCTTTCTTT.